The 32 T cell receptor beta chains below were found in one sample sequenced in a study of T cells in Graves' hyperthyroidism and ophthalmopathy. Amplification yielded TCR beta CDR3 regions, with RNA transcripts as the source. The HTBI set primed first-round TCR CDR3 RT-PCR. One entry per CDR3 protein, called by TCRdb with MiXCR from the multiplex PCR reads. The profile covers 500,000 to 650,000 distinct CDR3 sequences, with about a sixth appearing a single time and approximately 15% taken by the ten largest. Input material: blood. These receptors were collected from a woman aged 18-30 years with Graves' ophthalmopathy.

The chain carries TRBV6-1 and TRBJ1-5, with TRBD1 identical over 7 bases. The V and J ends lost 6 bases and 4 bases, in that order; junction bases with no gene match: 12. This CDR3 spans 16 amino acids. In germline, CDR1 is MNHNS, CDR2 SASEGT. The CDR3 sequence is CASSPLRPGGNQPQHF. Written as DNA, the CDR3 is TGTGCCAGCAGCCCTCTCAGGCCAGGGGGGAATCAGCCCCAGCATTTT.

This clonotype was counted only a few times. The rearrangement joins TRBV14 to TRBJ2-5, with D possibly TRBD2 on 5 matching bases. Deletions cut 1 base from V and 5 bases from J, with 14 bases between. This CDR3 is built from 15 residues. CDR1 and CDR2 from the germline V gene are SGHDN and FVKESK. The CDR3 sequence is CASSQAGFTGETQYF. In DNA form, the CDR3 reads TGTGCCAGCAGCCAAGCGGGATTCACCGGGGAGACCCAGTACTTC.

The chain uses TRBV10-2 and TRBJ1-1, with 7 bases identical to TRBD1. The V and J ends lost 3 bases and 4 bases, in that order; junction bases with no gene match: 2. This CDR3 has 13 residues. CDR1 and CDR2 from the germline V gene are WSHSY and SAAADI. The CDR3: CASSDYRGTEAFF. CDR3 DNA: TGCGCCAGCAGTGACTACAGGGGCACTGAAGCTTTCTTT.

This clonotype was counted between two and nine times. The J gene is TRBJ2-7, the V gene TRBV5-4, with D unclear. The CDR3 length is 15 residues. Per germline, CDR1 SGHNT and CDR2 YYREEE (reference sequence). The V end lost 0 bases, the J end lost 3 bases, and 13 bases lay between the germline ends. For the CDR3, the DNA is TGTGCCAGCAGCTTGGGGACGGCCAAAAACTACGAGCAGTACTTC. Its translation is CASSLGTAKNYEQYF. Looking up the rest from reference TRBV5-4 and TRBJ2-7 gives the full variable domain: ETGVTQSPTHLIKTRGQQVTLRCSSQSGHNTVSWYQQALGQGPQFIFQYYREEENGRGNFPPRFSGLQFPNYSSELNVNALELDDSALYLCASSLGTAKNYEQYFGPGTRLTVT.

This clonotype has more than one count but fewer than ten. This chain joins TRBV27 and TRBJ1-5; D remains unclear. The CDR3 loop spans 13 amino acids. The germline V gene has CDR1 MNHEY and CDR2 SMNVEV (reference sequence). Trimming left V 5 bases short and J 6 bases short, with 11 bases between. This chain's CDR3 is CASSPPTGQPQHF. The CDR3 DNA reads as TGTGCCAGCAGTCCCCCAACGGGTCAGCCCCAGCATTTT.

A single count supports this clonotype. The chain employs TRBV5-1 and TRBJ2-3; TRBD2 aligns across 15 bases. The CDR3 spans 15 residues. Germline-derived CDR1 and CDR2 are SGHRS and YFSETQ. Germline trimming cut 4 bases from V and 7 bases from J; bases unmatched to any gene: 4. The CDR3 sequence is CASSDGLAGGYTQYF. The CDR3 DNA sequence: TGCGCCAGCAGCGACGGACTAGCGGGAGGGTATACGCAGTATTTT.

V usage is TRBV9 and J usage is TRBJ2-7; 7 nucleotides match TRBD2. This CDR3 comprises 18 residues. After removal of 3 bases from V and 2 bases from J, the junction contained 17 bases not matched to a gene. CDR1 and CDR2 from the germline V gene are SGDLS and YYNGEE. This chain's CDR3 is CASSDPGGSGPGAYEQYF. The CDR3, as DNA: TGTGCCAGCAGCGACCCGGGGGGTAGCGGGCCAGGAGCCTACGAGCAGTACTTC.

This clonotype occurred a few times. V and J are TRBV6-1 and TRBJ2-1; 8 bases align to TRBD2. CDR1 is MNHNS and CDR2 is SASEGT in the germline V gene. The V gene end was trimmed by 6 bases and the J gene end by 6 bases; junction bases not matched to a gene: 10. The CDR3 is 15 amino acids. For the CDR3, the DNA is TGTGCCAGCAGCCACGGGCGGGGGGCCCCCAATGAGCAGTTCTTC. Residues: CASSHGRGAPNEQFF.

This clonotype was seen at least ten times. J is TRBJ2-3 and V is TRBV28, with D unclear. Deletions cut 6 bases from V and 0 bases from J, with 7 bases between. Germline CDR1 reads MDHEN; CDR2 reads SYDVKM. The CDR3 runs to 13 residues. The CDR3: CASRKGSTDTQYF. The CDR3 DNA reads as TGTGCCAGCAGGAAAGGTAGCACAGATACGCAGTATTTT.

This clonotype was found a few times. CDR3 sequence reads: CASSYSALGHEAFF. Here the CDR3 DNA reads TGCGCCAGCAGCTATTCGGCCTTGGGGCACGAAGCTTTCTTT. V is TRBV4-3 and J is TRBJ1-1; TRBD1 is a possible D gene (5 bases). The CDR3 spans 14 residues. The germline V gene encodes CDR1 LGHNA and CDR2 YSLEER. V was trimmed by 5 bases and J by 8 bases, leaving 18 bases between them.

This clonotype came up a few times. This rearrangement joins TRBV10-3 to TRBJ2-6; D is possibly TRBD1 (5 bases). V dropped 4 bases and J dropped 3 bases, with 7 bases sitting between them. The germline CDR1 and CDR2 sequences are ENHRY and SYGVKD. CDR3 size: 14 residues. The CDR3 loop is CAISGQGGANVLTF. DNA of the CDR3: TGTGCCATCAGTGGGCAGGGTGGGGCCAACGTCCTGACTTTC.

Regarding this clonotype: An end of the junction differs from the germline gene, which may be a read error. This CDR3 is CASSLPLHPRGRTDTQYF. The CDR3 region has the DNA TGTGCTAGCAGCTTACCCCTCCACCCACGCGGGAGGACAGATACGCAGTATTTT. The chain joins TRBV7-7 to TRBJ2-3; TRBD2 matches at 8 bases. The CDR3 consists of 18 residues. Germline CDR1 and CDR2: SSHAT and FNYEAQ (reference sequence).

This clonotype was seen ten or more times. The chain joins TRBV6-5 to TRBJ1-1, with D possibly being TRBD1 (6 bases). CDR1 MNHEY and CDR2 SVGAGI come from the germline V gene. This CDR3 contains 15 residues. Trimming took 4 bases from V and 5 from J, leaving 17 bases between them. The CDR3 DNA reads as TGTGCCAGCAGTTCCTCTGCAGGGGTGGGGACTGAAGCTTTCTTT. Its translation: CASSSSAGVGTEAFF.

This clonotype was seen repeatedly, ten times or more. The gene calls are TRBV24-1 and TRBJ1-2; tentative D call: TRBD1 (5 bases). The CDR3 has 15 amino acids. Trimming removed 2 bases from V and 8 bases from J, with 17 bases in between. The germline gives CDR1 KGHDR, CDR2 SFDVKD. The CDR3 sequence: CATSDSTSGLRGYTF. The CDR3 DNA follows: TGTGCCACCAGTGATTCCACATCAGGGCTGCGAGGCTACACCTTC.

There are many counts of this clonotype. V is TRBV20-1 and J is TRBJ2-7, with 11 bases aligning to TRBD2. The germline CDR1 and CDR2 sequences are DFQATT and SNEGSKA (reference sequence). Germline trimming cut 6 bases from V and 0 bases from J; bases unmatched to any gene: 4. The CDR3 consists of 14 residues. The DNA of the CDR3 is TGCAGTGCAGCGACTAGCGGGATCTCCTACGAGCAGTACTTC. This sequence encodes CSAATSGISYEQYF.

The rearrangement joins TRBV6-2 or TRBV6-3 to TRBJ1-2; the D is unclear. Germline V lookup: CDR1 MNHEY, CDR2 SVGEGT. V was clipped by 4 bases and J by 8 bases, with 14 bases between them. This CDR3 is 13 amino acids long. CDR3 bases: TGTGCCAGCAGTTCAATCCGGACCGAGGGCTACACCTTC. It codes for CASSSIRTEGYTF.

The table lists this clonotype with many counts. The chain is built from TRBV10-3 and TRBJ1-1; tentatively, D is TRBD1 (6 bases). Between the trimmed V and J ends, which lost 5 bases and 11 bases, there was a span of 24 bases. This CDR3 contains 15 residues. Germline V CDR1 and CDR2: ENHRY, SYGVKD. The CDR3 region is CAISIPGTPRSRAFF. Written as DNA, the CDR3 is TGTGCCATCAGTATACCCGGGACACCCCGCTCGCGGGCTTTCTTT.

This clonotype was counted many times. The chain couples TRBV7-2 to TRBJ1-1, with 8 bases fitting TRBD1. Germline V gene lookup returns CDR1 SGHTA and CDR2 FQGNSA. Trimming removed 5 bases from V and 4 bases from J; junction bases left unmatched: 6. The CDR3 has 14 residues. Here the CDR3 reads CASSLLDRGTEAFF. The CDR3 nucleotides are TGTGCCAGCAGCCTACTCGACAGGGGCACTGAAGCTTTCTTT.

For this clonotype: A much larger clone lies one base from this, so it may be a read error. The genes are TRBV7-2 and TRBJ2-1; no firm D call. Per germline, CDR1 SGHTA and CDR2 FQGNSA. This CDR3 spans 13 amino acids. CDR3: CASSLKNVNEQCF. The CDR3 coding sequence is TGTGCCAGCAGCTTAAAGAATGTGAATGAGCAGTGCTTC.

Comment on this clonotype: This may arise from a read error, as a much more abundant clone is one base away. The chain couples TRBV4-3 to TRBJ2-2; D is undetermined. CDR1 is LGHNA and CDR2 is YSLEER in the germline V gene. The V end was cut by 3 bases, the J end by 2 bases, with 4 bases between. The CDR3 sequence is 13 residues long. The CDR3 reads CASSHENTGELFF. For the CDR3, the DNA is TGCGCCAGCAGCCATGAAAACACCGGGGAGCTGTTTTTT.

This clonotype was picked up a small number of times. The rearrangement joins TRBV12-3 or TRBV12-4 to TRBJ1-1; 7 bases agree with TRBD1. The CDR3 spans 14 residues. V lost 2 bases, J lost 6 bases, and 6 bases stayed unmatched. As DNA, the CDR3 is TGTGCCAGCAGTTTAAATAGGGGGCGAGCTGAAGCTTTCTTT. Its translation: CASSLNRGRAEAFF.

This clonotype occurred many times. The gene calls are TRBV27 and TRBJ2-1, with 13 bases aligning to TRBD2. CDR3 size: 15 residues. The V and J ends lost 8 bases and 5 bases, in that order; junction bases with no gene match: 6. CDR1 is MNHEY, CDR2 SMNVEV, per germline (reference sequence). This chain's CDR3 is CASRTTSGRHNEQFF. CDR3 coding DNA: TGTGCCAGCCGTACGACTAGCGGGAGGCACAATGAGCAGTTCTTC.

This clonotype was counted only a few times. The rearrangement links TRBV30 to TRBJ2-5; TRBD1 might be the D (6 bases). The germline gives CDR1 GTSNPN, CDR2 SVGIG (reference sequence). Trimming cost V 5 bases and J 5 bases, with 18 bases left between them. This CDR3 spans 14 amino acids. CDR3 nucleotide sequence: TGTGCCTGGTCAGGGGTATCAAGTTTTGAGACCCAGTACTTC. The encoded protein is CAWSGVSSFETQYF.

This clonotype was detected many times. V is TRBV28 and J is TRBJ2-4, with D tentatively TRBD1 (6 bases). Germline V gives CDR1 MDHEN, CDR2 SYDVKM. The CDR3 covers 15 residues. Between the trimmed V and J ends, which lost 6 bases and 0 bases, there was a span of 12 bases. Written as DNA, the CDR3 is TGTGCCAGCAGATTGGACAGTCTAGCCAAAAACATTCAGTACTTC. It specifies CASRLDSLAKNIQYF.

This clonotype was detected a few times. The J gene is TRBJ2-3, the V gene TRBV5-6; D not resolved. Germline-derived CDR1 and CDR2 are SGHDT and YYEEEE. There are 14 residues in the CDR3. Trimming took off 6 bases at V and 0 bases at J, with 11 bases between the two ends. CDR3 sequence (DNA): TGTGCCAGCACCCCGGACGGGAGCACAGATACGCAGTATTTT. It encodes CASTPDGSTDTQYF.

The sample holds many counts of this clonotype. Mismatch with germline at one junction end may stem from a read error. This chain connects TRBV27 to TRBJ2-7; perhaps TRBD1 as D (6 bases). There are 14 residues in the CDR3. The germline CDR1 and CDR2 sequences are MNHEY and SMNVEV (reference sequence). The CDR3 reads CASSFGTGTYEQYF. The CDR3 region has the DNA TGCGCCAGCAGCTTTGGTACAGGGACCTACGAGCAGTACTTC.

The chain has TRBV9 and TRBJ1-1; unclear D gene. The germline V and J ends were trimmed by 0 bases and 1 base, with 10 bases remaining between them. CDR3 size: 15 residues. CDR1 is SGDLS and CDR2 is YYNGEE in the germline V gene. CDR3 in amino acids: CASSVDPLGNTEAFF. The DNA of the CDR3 is TGTGCCAGCAGCGTAGATCCCCTCGGGAACACTGAAGCTTTCTTT.

V usage is TRBV4-3 and J usage is TRBJ2-7, with D possibly matching TRBD2 (5 bases). Germline V gene data show CDR1 as LGHNA and CDR2 as YSLEER. The CDR3 has 15 amino acids. V lost 4 bases to trimming and J lost 2 bases, with 15 bases between them. In DNA, the CDR3 is TGCGCCAGCAGCCCAAGAGTAGCGCCGACCTACGAGCAGTACTTC. Translation: CASSPRVAPTYEQYF.

Remarks on this clonotype: This may be a read error: a much more frequent sequence differs by one nucleotide. This chain joins TRBV7-3 and TRBJ2-1, with D tentatively TRBD1 or TRBD2 (5 bases each). The J call is uncertain, as TRBJ2-7 better fits the DNA end. CDR1 SGHTA and CDR2 FQGTGA come from the germline V gene. The CDR3 is made up of 17 amino acids. The CDR3 here is CASSLAPGTLRGNEQYF. CDR3 in DNA: TGTGCCAGCAGCTTAGCCCCCGGGACCCTCAGAGGCAATGAGCAGTACTTC.

This clonotype was recorded at least ten times. The V and J genes are TRBV10-3 and TRBJ1-5; D is possibly TRBD1 (5 bases). The ends were cut back, 0 bases at V and 2 bases at J, with 8 bases in the middle. The CDR3 extends over 15 amino acids. CDR1 and CDR2 (germline): ENHRY, SYGVKD. CDR3 region: CAISESRGGNQPQHF. CDR3 bases: TGTGCCATCAGTGAGTCAAGGGGCGGCAATCAGCCCCAGCATTTT.

This chain links TRBV6-1 with TRBJ2-5; D is possibly TRBD1 (5 bases). The CDR3 spans 12 residues. The germline V and J ends were trimmed by 4 bases and 7 bases, with 10 bases remaining between them. CDR1 MNHNS and CDR2 SASEGT come from the germline V gene. CDR3 sequence reads: CASSVDRGTQYF. The CDR3 region has the DNA TGTGCCAGCAGTGTGGATAGGGGGACCCAGTACTTC.

This clonotype was seen ten or more times. The genes are TRBV6-1 and TRBJ1-2; 8 bases fit TRBD1. This CDR3 is 15 amino acids long. Germline CDR1 MNHNS, CDR2 SASEGT. V lost 5 bases and J lost 7; bases outside the gene matches: 12. CDR3 coding DNA: TGTGCCAGCAGTACCCCGGGACAGGCCGGAGGTGGCTACACCTTC. Translation: CASSTPGQAGGGYTF.